Below, 6 T cell receptor beta chains from the same sample are listed, as sequenced in a study of cytomegalovirus exposure and HLA in healthy donors. The study ran its PCR with 60 Vbeta and 13 Jbeta primers. The data were produced by immunoSEQ multiplex PCR, yet TCRdb's version contains in-frame clones alone and is incomplete. The sample lists more than 50,000 clones; 65% to 80% were seen once. Sequencing was performed on PBMCs. Receptors were obtained from a man aged 35 to 55 in good health and CMV-seropositive.

V is TRBV7-9 and J is TRBJ2-3; 8 nucleotides align to TRBD1. The germline V gene encodes CDR1 SEHNR and CDR2 FQNEAQ (reference sequence). After removal of 4 bases from V and 2 bases from J, the junction contained 11 bases not matched to a gene. The CDR3 runs 17 residues. CDR3 DNA sequence: TGTGCCAGCAGCTCCCTGGACAGGGCCATTAACACAGATACGCAGTATTTT. This translates into CASSSLDRAINTDTQYF.

The chain links TRBV30 to TRBJ2-3, with TRBD1 as a possible D gene (5 bases). Trimming shortened V by 3 bases and J by 4 bases, and 11 bases separated the two germline ends. Germline CDR1 is GTSNPN and CDR2 is SVGIG (reference sequence). The CDR3 runs 13 residues. For the CDR3, the DNA is TGTGCCTGGAGGGACCCACAGGCAGATACGCAGTATTTT. Translation: CAWRDPQADTQYF.

This chain joins TRBV4-2 and TRBJ2-7; the match to TRBD2 covers 9 bases. V was pared by 4 bases and J by 2 bases, with 9 bases of the junction left unmatched. CDR3 length: 16 residues. Per the germline V gene, CDR1 is LGHNA and CDR2 is YNFKEQ. In nucleotides, the CDR3 is TGTGCCAGCAGCCCACCCCCGCGACTAGCGGCCTACGAGCAGTACTTC. Its translation is CASSPPPRLAAYEQYF.

The chain couples TRBV5-1 to TRBJ2-1, with 11 bases fitting TRBD1. The junction had 9 bases not matched to a gene; V was cut back by 4 bases and J by 3 bases. Germline CDR1 is SGHRS and CDR2 is YFSETQ. This CDR3 region has 17 residues. The CDR3 loop reads CASSDYPGTGGYNEQFF. The DNA for the CDR3 is TGCGCCAGCAGCGACTACCCCGGGACAGGGGGCTACAATGAGCAGTTCTTC. The entire variable domain, with the rest obtained from reference TRBV5-1 and TRBJ2-1, is as follows: KAGVTQTPRYLIKTRGQQVTLSCSPISGHRSVSWYQQTPGQGLQFLFEYFSETQRNKGNFPGRFSGRQFSNSRSEMNVSTLELGDSALYLCASSDYPGTGGYNEQFFGPGTRLTVL.

The V and J genes are TRBV5-1 and TRBJ2-7; 7 bases map to TRBD2. This CDR3 has 13 residues. The ends lost 1 base at V and 4 bases at J; junction bases unmatched: 2. Germline CDR1 reads SGHRS; CDR2 reads YFSETQ. The CDR3 spells CASSLRRGYEQYF. DNA for the CDR3: TGCGCCAGCAGCTTGAGGCGGGGGTACGAGCAGTACTTC.

The V and J genes are TRBV4-1 and TRBJ1-5; TRBD1 agrees at 7 bases. Per germline, CDR1 MGHRA and CDR2 YSYEKL. Trimming removed 0 bases from V and 5 bases from J; junction bases left unmatched: 7. The CDR3 spans 16 residues. The CDR3, as DNA: TGCGCCAGCAGCCAAGAAAAGGGGGCGATCGATCAGCCCCAGCATTTT. Amino acids: CASSQEKGAIDQPQHF.